This TCR beta chain emerged from a study of quantifying T cell responses using KT2 cells (dated by TCRdb to 2015 to 2018). About the full investigation: RNA was DNase-treated and reverse transcribed with TCR alpha and beta constant-region primers, mostly using SuperScript III. To avoid over-amplification, PCR2 was carried out as a SYBR Green qPCR and halted once a predetermined fluorescence threshold was reached. The efficiency of the T4 ligation step under optimum conditions was estimated to be above 8.5%. Study-wide conclusions, independent of this receptor: The numbers of KT2 alpha and beta sequences increased linearly with the number of input KT2 cells across several orders of magnitude. This TCR sequencing study did not compare the pipeline side by side with other TCR sequencing techniques. Saturation was seen in the detection of KT2 sequences when very high numbers of KT2 cells were spiked in. KT2 sequences were detected down to the lowest spike-in tested, about one KT2 cell per 100,000 PBMC.

Libraries were made using UMI-ligation and nested PCR. A single-stranded oligonucleotide bearing the Illumina SP2 sequence and a UMI was ligated to the 3' end of the cDNA with T4 RNA ligase 1. PCR1 ran around 4 cycles (98°C 15 s, 69°C 30 s, 72°C 40 s); the beta primer was an equimolar mix of RC1.1 and RC1.2 covering TRBC1 and TRBC2. Starting at PCR2, TCR alpha and beta chains were handled separately, and sample indices and Illumina adaptors were added. The UMI comprised 12 random nucleotides, as two hexamers separated by a spacer, placed after an 8-base spacer. Libraries were sequenced on an Illumina MiSeq with v2 2x251 paired-end chemistry, typically about twelve samples per run. To boost diversity, each sequencing library was supplemented with PhiX DNA at roughly 5-8%. The source study handled its data this way. The raw reads were converted into FASTQ with bcl2fastq and then demultiplexed by dual indices with Demultiplexor. V and J genes were assigned by Decombinator through tag matching, with a single base-pair mismatch being allowed. Using UMIs, Collapsinator corrected both sequencing errors and the frequency errors that come from PCR heterogeneity. CDR3Translator converted Decombinator identifiers into nucleotide sequence, translated that sequence into amino acids, and extracted CDR3 based on C- and N-terminal motifs. Each distinct KT2 TCR was counted as one cluster of KT2 sequences that shared a single unique molecular identifier. In TCRdb, the public reads were trimmed at Q25 with fastp and aligned with MiXCR, with productive beta chains retained. Every entry covers one CDR3 protein and lists the most common genes and DNA from its rows. The V and J calls come from TCRdb's annotation, not from the publication. The sample records more than 55,000 distinct CDR3 sequences, roughly an eighth of which are singletons. Clones ranked in the top ten supply roughly 10% of the sample.

Known numbers of KT2, a T cell clone whose TCR had been sequenced previously, were spiked into unfractionated PBMC to test the sensitivity and accuracy of the pipeline. A range of KT2-to-PBMC ratios was generated by mixing KT2 cells with a fixed number of PBMC. Cut back by 8 bases and 0 bases, the V and J ends lie 7 bases apart. CDR1 and CDR2, looked up from the germline V gene, are MDHEN and SYDVKM. Including cysteine and phenylalanine, the CDR3 has 12 amino acids. Kept here is only the CDR3 DNA, which spans 36 bases and is read in frame from base 1. This clonotype was seen a handful of times. Its recognized antigen is unknown. Qualities for individual bases were not recorded, and no much larger clone is one base off.

The chain joins TRBV28 to TRBJ1-2, with no D gene named confidently. Material: PBMCs spiked with cells of the T cell clone KT2. The origin of this receptor is a human donor. The sequence in DNA is TGTGCCAGCCTTCGCCCTAACTATGGCTACACCTTC. It specifies CASLRPNYGYTF.